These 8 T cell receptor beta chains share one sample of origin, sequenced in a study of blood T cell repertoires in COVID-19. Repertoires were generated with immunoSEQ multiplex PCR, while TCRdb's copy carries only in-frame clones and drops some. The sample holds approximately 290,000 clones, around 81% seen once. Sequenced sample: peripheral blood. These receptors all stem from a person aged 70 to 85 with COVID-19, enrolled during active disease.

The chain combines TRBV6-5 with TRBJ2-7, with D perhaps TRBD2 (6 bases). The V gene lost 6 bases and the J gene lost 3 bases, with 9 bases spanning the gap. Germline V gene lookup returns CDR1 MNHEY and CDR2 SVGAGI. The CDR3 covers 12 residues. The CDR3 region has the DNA TGTGCCAGCAGCCTGGGGGGCTACGAGCAGTACTTC. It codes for CASSLGGYEQYF.

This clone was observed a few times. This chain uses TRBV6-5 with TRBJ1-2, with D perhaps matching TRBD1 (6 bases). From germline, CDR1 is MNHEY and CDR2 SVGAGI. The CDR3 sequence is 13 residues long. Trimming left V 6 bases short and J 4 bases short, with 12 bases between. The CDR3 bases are TGTGCCAGCAGAGCTACAGGGTTCTATGGCTACACCTTC. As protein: CASRATGFYGYTF.

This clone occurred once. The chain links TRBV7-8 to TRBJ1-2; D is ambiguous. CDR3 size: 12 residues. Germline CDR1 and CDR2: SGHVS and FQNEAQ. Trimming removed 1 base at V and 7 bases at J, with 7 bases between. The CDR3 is CASSLGSGGYTF. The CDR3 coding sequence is TGTGCCAGCAGCTTAGGGTCCGGTGGCTACACCTTC. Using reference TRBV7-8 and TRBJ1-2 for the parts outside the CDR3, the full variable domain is GAGVSQSPRYKVAKRGQDVALRCDPISGHVSLFWYQQALGQGPEFLTYFQNEAQLDKSGLPSDRFFAERPEGSVSTLKIQRTQQEDSAVYLCASSLGSGGYTFGSGTRLTVV.

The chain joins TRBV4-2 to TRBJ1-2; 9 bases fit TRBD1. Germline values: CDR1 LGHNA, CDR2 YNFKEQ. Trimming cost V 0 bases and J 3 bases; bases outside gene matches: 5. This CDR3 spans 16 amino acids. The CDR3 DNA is TGTGCCAGCAGCCAAGAGGGACAGGGCAACTACTATGGCTACACCTTC. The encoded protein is CASSQEGQGNYYGYTF.

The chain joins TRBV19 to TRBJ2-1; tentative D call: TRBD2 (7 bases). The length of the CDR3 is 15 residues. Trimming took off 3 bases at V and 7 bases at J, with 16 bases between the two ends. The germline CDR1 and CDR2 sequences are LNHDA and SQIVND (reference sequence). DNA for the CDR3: TGTGCCAGTAGTATTTTCTCGGGGGGCCTTAATGAGCAGTTCTTC. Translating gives CASSIFSGGLNEQFF. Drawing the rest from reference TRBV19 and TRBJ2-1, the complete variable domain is DGGITQSPKYLFRKEGQNVTLSCEQNLNHDAMYWYRQDPGQGLRLIYYSQIVNDFQKGDIAEGYSVSREKKESFPLTVTSAQKNPTAFYLCASSIFSGGLNEQFFGPGTRLTVL.

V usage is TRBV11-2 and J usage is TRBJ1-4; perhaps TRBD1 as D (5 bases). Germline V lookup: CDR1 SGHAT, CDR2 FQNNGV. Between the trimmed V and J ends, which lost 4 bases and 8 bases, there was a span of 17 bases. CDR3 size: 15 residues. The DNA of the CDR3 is TGTGCCAGCAGCTCCTTAGACAGCACCTGGGAAAAACTGTTTTTT. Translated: CASSSLDSTWEKLFF. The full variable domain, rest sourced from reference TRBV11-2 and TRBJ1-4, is EAGVAQSPRYKIIEKRQSVAFWCNPISGHATLYWYQQILGQGPKLLIQFQNNGVVDDSQLPKDRFSAERLKGVDSTLKIQPAKLEDSAVYLCASSSLDSTWEKLFFGSGTQLSVL.

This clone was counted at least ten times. CDR3 loop: CASSGQGPNIAKYGYTF. The CDR3 DNA follows: TGTGCCAGCAGTGGACAGGGCCCTAATATAGCCAAGTATGGCTACACCTTC. The chain employs TRBV6-1 and TRBJ1-2; TRBD1 agrees at 7 bases. After removal of 4 bases from V and 5 bases from J, the junction contained 16 bases not matched to a gene. The V gene's germline CDR1 is MNHNS and CDR2 SASEGT. The CDR3 has 17 amino acids.

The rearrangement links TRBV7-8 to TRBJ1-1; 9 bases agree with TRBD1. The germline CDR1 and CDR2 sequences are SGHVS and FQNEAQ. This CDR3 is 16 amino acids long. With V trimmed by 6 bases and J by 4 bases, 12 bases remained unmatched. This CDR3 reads CASRPGRRDRVTEAFF. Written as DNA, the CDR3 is TGTGCCAGCAGACCCGGGCGTCGGGACAGGGTCACTGAAGCTTTCTTT.